The clone carrying this TCR beta chain was recorded many times. Its antigen is still unknown. MiXCR, applied by TCRdb to the 5' RACE reads, yields one record per CDR3 protein. The sample has 200,000 to 300,000 distinct CDR3 sequences; 10% to 13% are singletons. The CDR3 is 15 amino acids. The germline V gene has CDR1 MNHNS and CDR2 SASEGT. V was clipped by 6 bases and J by 3 bases, with 15 bases between them. These data are taken from a study of identical twins. General study findings and limits: Cross-sectional statistics, not tracking of the same donors, supported the conclusions.

All donors were healthy Caucasians. The receptor comes from a man between 50 and 59 years old in good health. Sequenced sample: memory T cells sorted from blood. The chain carries TRBV6-1 and TRBJ2-1; possible D gene TRBD2, 6 bases. CDR3 loop: CASSLTRVGYNEQFF. The CDR3 DNA reads as TGTGCCAGCAGCCTGACTAGAGTCGGCTACAATGAGCAGTTCTTC.